Following are 32 T cell receptor beta chains from one sample sequenced in a study of control samples from healthy donors and cancer patients. Sequencing was performed with immunoSEQ multiplex PCR; in TCRdb, only in-frame clones are kept and a portion is missing. The repertoire holds approximately 88,000 clones, with more than 85% as singletons. Sequencing input: blood. The receptors come from a woman in her twenties or thirties in good health.

The gene calls are TRBV11-2 and TRBJ2-2; 8 positions agree with TRBD2. This CDR3 contains 14 residues. Germline values: CDR1 SGHAT, CDR2 FQNNGV. Trimming took 6 bases from V and 6 from J; bases not matched to a gene: 6. For the CDR3, the DNA is TGTGCCAGCAGTAAAACGGGAGGGCCCGGGGAGCTGTTTTTT. Protein: CASSKTGGPGELFF.

This clone was found once. This chain connects TRBV11-2 to TRBJ1-2, with a possible D match to TRBD1 (5 bases). Trimming cost V 3 bases and J 14 bases, with 13 bases left between them. This CDR3 spans 11 amino acids. The germline CDR1 and CDR2 sequences are SGHAT and FQNNGV. The CDR3 is CASSFSRDGTF. CDR3 coding DNA: TGTGCCAGCAGCTTTAGCAGGGACGGTACCTTC.

In this sample, this clone turned up a few times. The V gene is TRBV28, the J gene TRBJ2-1; D ambiguous. The germline V gene encodes CDR1 MDHEN and CDR2 SYDVKM. Trimming took off 5 bases at V and 6 bases at J, with 8 bases between the two ends. This CDR3 comprises 12 residues. The CDR3 bases are TGTGCCAGCAGTCCCGGTGTCAATGAGCAGTTCTTC. Translating it yields CASSPGVNEQFF.

The V call is TRBV7-9, the J call TRBJ1-4; the match to TRBD1 covers 12 bases. Trimming at V came to 5 bases and at J to 4 bases, leaving 11 bases not matched to a gene. Germline loops: CDR1 SEHNR, CDR2 FQNEAQ (reference sequence). The CDR3 sequence is 18 residues long. The CDR3 loop is CASSAGQGASWGNEKLFF. As DNA, the CDR3 is TGTGCCAGCAGCGCGGGACAGGGGGCAAGCTGGGGTAATGAAAAACTGTTTTTT.

The gene calls are TRBV6-5 and TRBJ2-3; a possible D gene is TRBD2 (7 bases). Germline CDR1 is MNHEY and CDR2 is SVGAGI. V dropped 6 bases and J dropped 4 bases, with 11 bases sitting between them. The CDR3 has 13 amino acids. For the CDR3, the DNA is TGTGCCAGCAGATCGGGGGGCCCAGATACGCAGTATTTT. The encoded protein is CASRSGGPDTQYF.

This sequence joins TRBV5-1 and TRBJ1-5; TRBD1 might be the D (6 bases). The germline V gene has CDR1 SGHRS and CDR2 YFSETQ. CDR3 length: 15 amino acids. The V and J ends lost 5 bases and 5 bases respectively, with 17 bases between them. The CDR3 sequence: CASRGGQGPDQPQHF. The CDR3 coding sequence is TGCGCCAGCAGGGGGGGGCAGGGACCTGATCAGCCCCAGCATTTT.

The chain recombines TRBV11-2 with TRBJ2-7; 9 nucleotides line up with TRBD1. This CDR3 is built from 15 residues. Germline values: CDR1 SGHAT, CDR2 FQNNGV. J was trimmed by 6 bases and V by 5 bases; bases with no gene match: 11. The DNA for the CDR3 is TGTGCCAGCAGCCCTACCGGGACAGGGTTAGGCGAGCAGTACTTC. Amino acids: CASSPTGTGLGEQYF.

The chain recombines TRBV19 with TRBJ2-3, with TRBD1 matching 9 bases. The germline CDR1 and CDR2 sequences are LNHDA and SQIVND (reference sequence). This CDR3 has 13 residues. V shed 8 bases, J shed 7 bases, and the junction held 7 bases outside the gene matches. The CDR3 here is CASAPGQGYTQYF. The CDR3 region has the DNA TGTGCCAGTGCTCCGGGACAGGGATATACGCAGTATTTT.

The chain has TRBV11-2 and TRBJ1-4; D possibly corresponds to TRBD1 (5 bases). CDR1 SGHAT and CDR2 FQNNGV come from the germline V gene. The ends were cut back, 0 bases at V and 10 bases at J, with 12 bases in the middle. The CDR3 extends over 14 amino acids. The DNA for the CDR3 is TGTGCCAGCAGCTTAGACAGGGACGTGTCAAAACTGTTTTTT. It codes for CASSLDRDVSKLFF.

The rearrangement uses TRBV4-1 and TRBJ1-2; D call uncertain. Germline values: CDR1 MGHRA, CDR2 YSYEKL. The CDR3 consists of 14 residues. V lost 3 bases to trimming and J lost 8 bases, with 16 bases between them. For the CDR3, the DNA is TGCGCCAGCAGCCAGGTAGTCGCGGCGGGGGGCTACACCTTC. Translated: CASSQVVAAGGYTF.

The gene calls are TRBV19 and TRBJ1-1; D gene ambiguous. Trimming pared 10 bases from V and 1 base from J, leaving 10 bases between. In germline, CDR1 is LNHDA, CDR2 SQIVND (reference sequence). This CDR3 region has 12 residues. CDR3 in amino acids: CATEQRNTEAFF. The DNA of the CDR3 is TGTGCCACAGAACAGCGGAACACTGAAGCTTTCTTT.

This clone appeared a few times. J is TRBJ2-7 and V is TRBV2; D gene ambiguous. Trimming cost V 2 bases and J 2 bases, with 13 bases left between them. The length of the CDR3 is 15 residues. The germline gives CDR1 SNHLY, CDR2 FYNNEI. Here the CDR3 reads CASSEQSVNTYEQYF. In DNA, the CDR3 is TGTGCCAGCAGTGAACAGTCAGTAAACACCTACGAGCAGTACTTC.

CDR3 amino acids: CASSLVIWREQYF. The DNA for the CDR3 is TGTGCCAGCAGCTTAGTGATTTGGAGGGAGCAGTACTTC. This rearrangement joins TRBV11-1 to TRBJ2-7; tentative D call: TRBD2 (5 bases). V was trimmed by 1 base and J by 7 bases, leaving 11 bases between them. Germline V gene sequence: CDR1 SGHAT, CDR2 FQDESV (reference sequence). This CDR3 region has 13 residues.

The V and J genes are TRBV15 and TRBJ2-7, with D uncertain. Trimming pared 1 base from V and 7 bases from J, leaving 17 bases between. This CDR3 is built from 15 residues. Germline V gene lookup returns CDR1 LNHNV and CDR2 YYDKDF (reference sequence). The CDR3 reads CATSRGSPVPGEQYF. Written as DNA, the CDR3 is TGTGCCACCAGCAGAGGGTCCCCTGTCCCTGGGGAGCAGTACTTC.

This clone has just a few counts. V gene TRBV10-3 combines with J gene TRBJ1-4, with 7 nucleotides matching TRBD1. Unmatched junction bases numbered 10, after V lost 3 bases and J lost 6 bases. Looked up from germline, CDR1 is ENHRY and CDR2 is SYGVKD. The CDR3 contains 16 residues. CDR3 protein: CAISDPETGNDEKLFF. In nucleotides, the CDR3 is TGTGCCATCAGTGACCCCGAGACAGGGAATGATGAAAAACTGTTTTTT.

This clone was seen more than once but under ten times. The CDR3 loop is CASSDSVALTDTQYF. CDR3 nucleotide sequence: TGTGCCAGCAGTGATAGCGTGGCTCTCACAGATACGCAGTATTTT. The chain joins TRBV25-1 to TRBJ2-3; D may be TRBD2 (5 bases). Trimming shortened V by 3 bases and J by 2 bases, and 12 bases separated the two germline ends. The CDR3 consists of 15 residues. CDR1 is MGHDK and CDR2 is SYGVNS in the germline V gene.

The chain is built from TRBV28 and TRBJ1-2, with TRBD1 matching over 8 bases. The CDR3 consists of 15 residues. J lost 5 bases, V lost 3 bases, and 8 bases had no gene match. Germline V gene data show CDR1 as MDHEN and CDR2 as SYDVKM. The CDR3 loop is CASSFEDRDGYGYTF. CDR3 sequence (DNA): TGTGCCAGCAGTTTCGAGGACAGGGACGGGTATGGCTACACCTTC.

V and J are TRBV12-3 or TRBV12-4 and TRBJ2-1; a weak D match, TRBD1 (6 bases). CDR3 length equals 13 residues. V lost 7 bases, J lost 9 bases, and 16 bases lay in between. Written as DNA, the CDR3 is TGTGCCAGCACCCTACAGGGCTCGGGTGAGCAGTTCTTC. It specifies CASTLQGSGEQFF.

This chain joins TRBV6-1 and TRBJ2-4, with 10 bases fitting TRBD2. The CDR3 covers 16 residues. Germline values: CDR1 MNHNS, CDR2 SASEGT. J was trimmed by 8 bases and V by 0 bases; bases with no gene match: 7. The CDR3, as DNA: TGTGCCAGCAGTGAAGCGTTCTCTAGCGGGAGACACATTCAGTACTTC. This codes for CASSEAFSSGRHIQYF.

The chain couples TRBV11-2 to TRBJ1-5; 7 bases fit TRBD1. The CDR3 runs 14 residues. CDR1 and CDR2 from the germline V gene are SGHAT and FQNNGV. The trim removed 5 bases at V and 7 bases at J, leaving 8 bases unmatched. CDR3 protein: CASSDDRVKQPQHF. The CDR3 DNA is TGTGCCAGCAGCGACGACAGGGTTAAACAGCCCCAGCATTTT.

The rearrangement uses TRBV27 and TRBJ1-1; no reliable D call. V lost 8 bases and J lost 4, with 17 bases in between. The germline V gene encodes CDR1 MNHEY and CDR2 SMNVEV (reference sequence). There are 14 residues in the CDR3. The CDR3 nucleotides read TGTGCCAGCGGACTTTTAGGACCAGCCACTGAAGCTTTCTTT. It encodes CASGLLGPATEAFF.

The chain recombines TRBV19 with TRBJ2-1; a weak D match, TRBD1 (7 bases). V lost 10 bases, J lost 4 bases, and 17 bases lay in between. The germline V gene has CDR1 LNHDA and CDR2 SQIVND (reference sequence). This CDR3 contains 14 residues. CDR3 region: CATSGGGPYNEQFF. CDR3 DNA: TGTGCCACCTCCGGAGGGGGCCCATACAATGAGCAGTTCTTC.

This rearrangement joins TRBV30 to TRBJ1-4; D call uncertain. The CDR3 has 15 residues. Trimming took 3 bases from V and 0 from J, leaving 11 bases between them. The V gene's germline CDR1 is GTSNPN and CDR2 SVGIG (reference sequence). CDR3 amino acids: CAWSHTEATNEKLFF. CDR3 DNA sequence: TGTGCCTGGAGCCATACCGAGGCAACTAATGAAAAACTGTTTTTT.

The chain combines TRBV6-5 with TRBJ2-3, with D maybe TRBD2 (5 bases). Trimming took off 8 bases at V and 2 bases at J, with 14 bases between the two ends. Germline V gene sequence: CDR1 MNHEY, CDR2 SVGAGI. The CDR3 covers 14 residues. CDR3 nucleotides: TGTGCCAGCGGATCCAGGACTTACACAGATACGCAGTATTTT. Its protein is CASGSRTYTDTQYF.

V usage is TRBV10-3 and J usage is TRBJ1-6; TRBD1 might be the D (5 bases). The germline V and J ends were trimmed by 4 bases and 10 bases, with 11 bases remaining between them. CDR1 ENHRY and CDR2 SYGVKD come from the germline V gene. This CDR3 is 13 amino acids long. In DNA form, the CDR3 reads TGTGCCATCAGTGGCCAGGGTAACTCACCCCTCCACTTT. This sequence encodes CAISGQGNSPLHF.

The CDR3 region has the DNA TGTGCCAGCAGCTTAAGGGCAGGGCAGGAGACCCAGTACTTC. Encoded protein: CASSLRAGQETQYF. The V call is TRBV7-9, the J call TRBJ2-5; maybe TRBD1 (5 bases). V was shortened by 2 bases and J by 5 bases, with 12 bases between the two germline ends. CDR1 and CDR2 (germline): SEHNR, FQNEAQ (reference sequence). The CDR3 totals 14 residues.

This chain links TRBV3-1 (or the pseudogene TRBV3-2) with TRBJ2-3, with TRBD2 identical over 10 bases. Trimming removed 4 bases from V and 3 bases from J; junction bases left unmatched: 4. CDR1 LGHDT and CDR2 YNNKEL come from the germline V gene (reference sequence). CDR3 length equals 15 residues. The CDR3 protein is CASSPRTSGTDTQYF. Here the CDR3 DNA reads TGTGCCAGCAGCCCTAGGACTAGCGGTACAGATACGCAGTATTTT.

The J gene is TRBJ1-3, the V gene TRBV4-1, with TRBD1 matching over 7 bases. Germline loops: CDR1 MGHRA, CDR2 YSYEKL. There are 17 residues in the CDR3. V trimming: 2 bases; J trimming: 0 bases; junction bases outside the gene matches: 7. The DNA of the CDR3 is TGCGCCAGCAGCCAAAACCCTTCAGGGGGCTCTGGAAACACCATATATTTT. Its translation is CASSQNPSGGSGNTIYF.

V usage is TRBV6-6 and J usage is TRBJ1-2, with 7 bases matching TRBD1. With 10 bases clipped from V and 4 bases from J, the junction kept 6 bases outside the gene matches. Germline loops: CDR1 MNHNY, CDR2 SVGAGI (reference sequence). The CDR3 contains 12 residues. CDR3 nucleotide sequence: TGTGCCACCCTAGGGGGCCTCTATGGCTACACCTTC. It codes for CATLGGLYGYTF.

CDR3 amino acids: CASSLAQLDEQFF. DNA of the CDR3: TGTGCCAGCAGCTTAGCTCAGCTGGATGAGCAGTTCTTC. The chain carries TRBV11-2 and TRBJ2-1; no firm D call. The CDR3 loop spans 13 amino acids. Trimming shortened V by 1 base and J by 8 bases, and 9 bases separated the two germline ends. Germline-derived CDR1 and CDR2 are SGHAT and FQNNGV.

The chain couples TRBV14 to TRBJ2-7; no clear D. There are 11 residues in the CDR3. V was clipped by 3 bases and J by 1 base, with 1 base between them. Per the germline V gene, CDR1 is SGHDN and CDR2 is FVKESK. CDR3 protein: CASSQSYEQYF. The CDR3 bases are TGTGCCAGCAGCCAGTCCTACGAGCAGTACTTC.

The CDR3 DNA reads TGTGCCATCAAGGCGGCGGACACTGAAGCTTTCTTT. Its protein is CAIKAADTEAFF. This rearrangement joins TRBV10-3 to TRBJ1-1; D is ambiguous. CDR1 is ENHRY, CDR2 SYGVKD, per germline. Trimming pared 7 bases from V and 3 bases from J, leaving 9 bases between. The CDR3 runs to 12 residues.